One TCR beta chain is described in this entry. TCRdb's table, derived via immunoSEQ multiplex PCR, lists solely in-frame clones and lacks some. The sample has 9,000 or so clones; roughly 85% are singletons. The data originate from a study of T cell clonotyping in hematopoietic cell transplantation. This clonotype originated in a female patient aged 45 to 65 who had an allogeneic stem cell transplant from a related donor, so the T cells may come from the graft donor. Some clones in this sample may be carry-over from other donors' samples. The specimen was peripheral blood mononuclear cells, collected 180 days after allogeneic stem cell transplant.

In DNA, the CDR3 is TGTGCCAGCAGTCGTGCGGGCGGGAGTCGAACTGAAGCTTTCTTT. Translation: CASSRAGGSRTEAFF. V usage is TRBV5-6 and J usage is TRBJ1-1, with no clear D. Germline CDR1 is SGHDT and CDR2 is YYEEEE. This CDR3 region has 15 residues. Between the trimmed V and J ends, which lost 5 bases and 5 bases, there was a span of 19 bases.